This T cell receptor beta chain originates from a study of T cells after yellow fever vaccination (dated by TCRdb to between 2018 and 2021). About the study as a whole: The SMART-Seq v4 Ultra Low Input RNA kit was used to prepare libraries from fractions with low cell numbers. Blood samples were taken at several timepoints before and after primary and secondary immunization, and bulk PBMC replicates and cell subsets were isolated. To follow T-cell clones before and after primary and booster YFV17D yellow fever vaccination, bulk TCR alpha and beta repertoires were sequenced over time. Two healthy male donors made up the cohort, one aged 18 to 30 years and the other aged 30 to 40 years. Study-level results and caveats: The secondary T-cell response was weaker than the primary response but faster, peaking on day 5 instead of day 15. Most clones expanded after primary vaccination (around 96% of CD4 and around 88% of CD8) were re-detected after the booster, suggesting that broad memory maintenance occurred. Because the study included only two donors, the extent to which the findings can be generalized is limited. Because abundant contaminating clonotypes from the bulk population could be contained in FACS-sorted repertoires, computational filtering was required. A small share of clonotypes occurred in both CD4 and CD8 compartments, likely arising from convergent recombination.

The sample's treatment or condition, from its label and the paper: live attenuated yellow fever vaccine strain. At each blood-draw timepoint, two biological replicates of bulk PBMCs were collected. PBMCs were isolated from peripheral blood using a standard Ficoll-Paque protocol. TriZol was used to extract RNA from bulk PBMCs, from CD4 and CD8 fractions, and from dextramer-positive and dextramer-negative fractions. Trimming removed 5 bases from V and 7 bases from J; the gene matches leave 4 bases unexplained. Including cysteine and phenylalanine, the CDR3 has 13 amino acids. The retained sequence is limited to the CDR3, 39 bases, with the frame set at the first base. CDR1 and CDR2, per the germline V gene, are SGHTA and FQGNSA. This clonotype was counted many times. What this receptor recognizes is not known. No base quality information exists; no much larger clone differs at one position. Sequencing used an Illumina NovaSeq 6000. TCR cDNA was made using 5'RACE template switching, a step that added a universal primer site and unique molecular identifiers. cDNA synthesis was primed from both the TCR alpha and TCR beta constant segments. Two PCR steps were used to amplify libraries, with sample barcodes and sequencing adapters being added in the second step. Libraries were sequenced on Illumina HiSeq 2500 (2x100 bp) or NovaSeq (2x150 bp). The source study handled its data this way. MIGEC was used to demultiplex reads and collapse the reads into UMI consensus sequences, and MiXCR was used for V(D)J alignment. Clonotypes responding to the vaccine were identified with edgeR on replicate PBMC samples, with the criteria of FDR below 0.01 and a log2 fold change above 5 up to day 15. Bulk clonotypes were assigned CD4 or CD8 identity according to which sequenced CD4 or CD8 repertoire held them at higher abundance. The public reads were reprocessed in TCRdb via fastp at Q25 and MiXCR, keeping in-frame beta chains. CDR3 protein sequences are deduplicated, and each keeps its most common genes and DNA. The V and J calls shown here were made by TCRdb, not taken from the authors' results. The sample table shows 300,000 to 350,000 distinct CDR3 sequences, and around 4.5% are seen once. Just under 20% of the sample lies in the top ten.

This clonotype was obtained from a man aged 18 to 35 who received the YFV17D yellow fever vaccine. The V and J segments used are TRBV7-2 and TRBJ2-1, with TRBD2 matching 8 junction bases. The sample was PBMCs, taken 15 days after the yellow fever booster vaccination. The DNA reads TGTGCCAGCAGCCGGGGGGGGCAGAATGAGCAGTTCTTC. This encodes CASSRGGQNEQFF.